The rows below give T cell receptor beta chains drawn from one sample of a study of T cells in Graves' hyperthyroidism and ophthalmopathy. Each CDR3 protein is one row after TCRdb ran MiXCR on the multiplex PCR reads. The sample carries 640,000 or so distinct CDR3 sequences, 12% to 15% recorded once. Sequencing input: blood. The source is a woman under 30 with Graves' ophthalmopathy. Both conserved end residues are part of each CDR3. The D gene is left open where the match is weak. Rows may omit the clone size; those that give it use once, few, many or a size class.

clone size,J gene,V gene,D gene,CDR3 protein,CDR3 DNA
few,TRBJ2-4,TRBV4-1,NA,CASSQDMTNIQYF,TGCGCCAGCAGCCAAGATATGACAAACATTCAGTACTTC
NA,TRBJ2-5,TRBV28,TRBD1,CASSSGQLQETQYF,TGTGCCAGCAGTTCGGGACAGCTCCAAGAGACCCAGTACTTC
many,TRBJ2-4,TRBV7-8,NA,CASSPGTPGNIQYF,TGTGCCAGCAGCCCCGGGACTCCCGGAAACATTCAGTACTTC
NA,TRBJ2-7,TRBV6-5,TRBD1,CASSSPGQGGHEQYF,TGTGCCAGCAGTTCTCCGGGACAGGGTGGACACGAGCAGTACTTC
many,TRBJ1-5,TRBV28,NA,CASSRGGGSAGAFNQPQHF,TGTGCCAGCAGTCGAGGCGGGGGCAGCGCAGGGGCGTTCAATCAGCCCCAGCATTTT
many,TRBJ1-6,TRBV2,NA,CASSERWWSYNSPLHF,TGTGCCAGCAGTGAAAGGTGGTGGTCCTATAATTCACCCCTCCACTTT
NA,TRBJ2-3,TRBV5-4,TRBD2,CASSQEGIAGGSTDTQYF,TGTGCCAGCAGCCAAGAAGGGATAGCGGGAGGATCCACAGATACGCAGTATTTT
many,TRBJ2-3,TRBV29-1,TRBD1,CSVVSYRGSTDTQYF,TGCAGCGTTGTTTCTTACAGGGGGAGCACAGATACGCAGTATTTT
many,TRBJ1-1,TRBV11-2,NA,CASNPELGPREAFF,TGTGCCAGCAACCCCGAATTAGGCCCTCGAGAAGCTTTCTTT
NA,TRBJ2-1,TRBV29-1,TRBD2,CSVDTSGRGSYNEQFF,TGCAGCGTTGATACTAGCGGGAGGGGCTCCTACAATGAGCAGTTCTTC
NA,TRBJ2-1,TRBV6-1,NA,CASIREVGEQFF,TGTGCCAGCATTAGGGAGGTGGGTGAGCAGTTCTTC
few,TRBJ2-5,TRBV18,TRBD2,CASSPFSGRWWQETQYF,TGTGCCAGCTCACCATTCAGCGGGAGGTGGTGGCAAGAGACCCAGTACTTC
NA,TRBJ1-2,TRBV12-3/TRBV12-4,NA,CASSWGGPNYGYTF,TGTGCCAGCAGCTGGGGGGGCCCTAACTATGGCTACACCTTC
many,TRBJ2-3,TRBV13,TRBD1,CASTFTGGEADTQYF,TGTGCCAGCACCTTCACAGGGGGAGAAGCAGATACGCAGTATTTT
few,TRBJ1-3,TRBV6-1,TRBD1,CASTIGTGGNTIYF,TGTGCCAGCACCATCGGGACAGGGGGAAACACCATATATTTT
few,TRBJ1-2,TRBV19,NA,CASSIEDDLYGYTF,TGTGCCAGTAGTATAGAGGACGATCTCTATGGCTACACCTTC
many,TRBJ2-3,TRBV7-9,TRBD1,CASSSRDRGTTDTQYF,TGTGCCAGCAGCTCCCGGGACAGGGGCACAACAGATACGCAGTATTTT
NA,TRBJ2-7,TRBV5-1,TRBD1,CASSSGTGGYRGEQYF,TGCGCCAGCAGCTCCGGGACAGGGGGTTATCGAGGCGAGCAGTACTTC
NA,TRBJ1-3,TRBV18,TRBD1,CASSGQGTGNTIYF,TGTGCCAGCTCGGGACAGGGGACAGGAAACACCATATATTTT
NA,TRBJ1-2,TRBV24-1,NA,CATSGGPNYGYTF,TGTGCCACCAGTGGGGGCCCTAACTATGGCTACACCTTC
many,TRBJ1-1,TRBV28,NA,CASSLGGGGPNTEAFF,TGTGCCAGCAGTTTAGGCGGGGGGGGTCCGAACACTGAAGCTTTCTTT
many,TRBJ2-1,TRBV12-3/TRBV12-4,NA,CASSFSRKQFF,TGTGCCAGCAGTTTTTCTAGAAAGCAGTTCTTC
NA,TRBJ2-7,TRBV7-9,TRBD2,CASSLGRFAGDEQYF,TGTGCCAGCAGCTTAGGACGGTTCGCGGGAGACGAGCAGTACTTC
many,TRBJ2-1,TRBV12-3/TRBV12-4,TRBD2,CASSYGLARPYNEQFF,TGTGCCAGCAGCTATGGACTAGCGAGACCCTACAATGAGCAGTTCTTC
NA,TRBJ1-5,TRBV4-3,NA,CASSQDWTGNQPQHF,TGCGCCAGCAGCCAAGATTGGACAGGCAATCAGCCCCAGCATTTT
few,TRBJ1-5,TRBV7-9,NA,CASSSTSFPGNQPQHF,TGTGCCAGCAGCTCAACCTCATTTCCGGGCAATCAGCCCCAGCATTTT
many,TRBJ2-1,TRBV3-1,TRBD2,CASSLWTSGRAVAYNEQFF,TGTGCCAGCAGCCTCTGGACTAGCGGGAGGGCCGTGGCCTACAATGAGCAGTTCTTC
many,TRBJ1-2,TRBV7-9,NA,CASSLAQGKGYTF,TGTGCCAGCAGCTTAGCCCAGGGAAAGGGCTACACCTTC
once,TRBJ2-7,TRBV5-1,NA,CASSYGSGYYEQYF,TGTGCCAGCAGCTACGGCTCAGGGTACTACGAGCAGTACTTC